This T cell receptor (beta chain) comes out of a study of blood T cell repertoires in COVID-19. Whole-study context: The United States, Italy and Spain provided the acute and convalescent COVID-19 samples. Nucleic acid was either cDNA or gDNA, and it came from T cells, B-cell-depleted T cells, or PBMCs.

Seattle patients were enrolled while actively infected and followed longitudinally. Original data processing: By means of reference gene primer amplification, nucleated cell counts were estimated. The table came from immunoSEQ multiplex PCR; TCRdb's copy has only in-frame clones and leaves some out. The D gene and trimming were derived from the DNA, and the V and J assignments and clone size from that table. Here the sample spans approximately 330,000 clones, roughly 86% being singletons. Trimming took 8 bases from V and 0 from J, leaving 14 bases between them. The CDR3 has 14 residues. The germline V gene encodes CDR1 MNHNS and CDR2 SASEGT.

This rearrangement joins TRBV6-1 to TRBJ2-7, with D perhaps TRBD2 (7 bases). Sequenced material: peripheral blood. This clonotype originated in a young man with COVID-19, enrolled during active disease. In nucleotides, the CDR3 is TGTGCCAGCCGGGGGGACACCAGCTCCTACGAGCAGTACTTC. Amino acids: CASRGDTSSYEQYF.